Shown below are 9 T cell receptor beta chains from a single sample sequenced in a study of cytomegalovirus exposure and HLA in healthy donors. A multiplex PCR was run with 60 Vbeta primers and 13 Jbeta primers. The data were produced by immunoSEQ multiplex PCR, yet TCRdb's version contains in-frame clones alone and is incomplete. The sample records 85,000 to 100,000 clones, approximately 77% being singletons. Sequenced material: PBMCs. Receptor source: a woman aged 40 to 50 in good health and CMV-seronegative.

J is TRBJ2-1 and V is TRBV7-9; maybe TRBD2 (5 bases). CDR3 length: 12 amino acids. The V gene's germline CDR1 is SEHNR and CDR2 FQNEAQ (reference sequence). The V end lost 5 bases, the J end lost 9 bases, and 11 bases lay between the germline ends. This CDR3 reads CASSISVGEQFF. The DNA for the CDR3 is TGTGCCAGCAGCATTAGCGTTGGTGAGCAGTTCTTC.

This clone was detected once. J is TRBJ2-1 and V is TRBV7-3; TRBD1 is a possible D gene (5 bases). Between the trimmed V and J ends, which lost 5 bases and 4 bases, there was a span of 9 bases. The germline CDR1 and CDR2 sequences are SGHTA and FQGTGA. The CDR3 spans 13 residues. The CDR3 DNA reads as TGTGCCAGCAGCCCGAACAGGTACAATGAGCAGTTCTTC. Encoded protein: CASSPNRYNEQFF.

The chain joins TRBV28 to TRBJ1-5; TRBD1 agrees at 10 bases. Germline V lookup: CDR1 MDHEN, CDR2 SYDVKM. The junction had 4 bases not matched to a gene; V was cut back by 5 bases and J by 6 bases. This CDR3 comprises 14 residues. The CDR3 sequence: CASSLGTGVQPQHF. CDR3 DNA: TGTGCCAGCAGTCTTGGGACAGGGGTTCAGCCCCAGCATTTT.

The gene calls are TRBV19 and TRBJ1-1, with D possibly being TRBD1 (5 bases). This CDR3 spans 17 amino acids. V lost 4 bases and J lost 3, with 21 bases in between. Per the germline V gene, CDR1 is LNHDA and CDR2 is SQIVND (reference sequence). CDR3 sequence reads: CASSKPNFVRVDTEAFF. CDR3 sequence (DNA): TGTGCCAGTAGTAAACCCAATTTCGTCAGGGTGGACACTGAAGCTTTCTTT. Complete variable domain (other parts from reference TRBV19 and TRBJ1-1): DGGITQSPKYLFRKEGQNVTLSCEQNLNHDAMYWYRQDPGQGLRLIYYSQIVNDFQKGDIAEGYSVSREKKESFPLTVTSAQKNPTAFYLCASSKPNFVRVDTEAFFGQGTRLTVV.

This chain joins TRBV6-1 and TRBJ2-5; no firm D call. CDR3 length: 12 amino acids. Germline values: CDR1 MNHNS, CDR2 SASEGT. V shed 4 bases and J shed 5 bases, with 8 bases lying between them. The CDR3 coding sequence is TGTGCCAGCAGTGCCCAATTGGAGACCCAGTACTTC. Encoded protein: CASSAQLETQYF.

The J gene is TRBJ2-1, the V gene TRBV11-2; 11 nucleotides agree with TRBD2. The CDR3 runs 15 residues. CDR1 and CDR2 from the germline V gene are SGHAT and FQNNGV. V lost 4 bases and J lost 6; bases outside the gene matches: 5. The CDR3 loop is CASSYSGGASNEQFF. The CDR3 DNA sequence: TGTGCCAGCAGCTATAGCGGGGGGGCCTCCAATGAGCAGTTCTTC. Full variable domain (remainder filled in from reference TRBV11-2 and TRBJ2-1): EAGVAQSPRYKIIEKRQSVAFWCNPISGHATLYWYQQILGQGPKLLIQFQNNGVVDDSQLPKDRFSAERLKGVDSTLKIQPAKLEDSAVYLCASSYSGGASNEQFFGPGTRLTVL.

This chain links TRBV5-1 with TRBJ1-4, with TRBD1 as a possible D gene (6 bases). V was shortened by 1 base and J by 8 bases, with 15 bases between the two germline ends. There are 15 residues in the CDR3. CDR1 is SGHRS and CDR2 is YFSETQ in the germline V gene. DNA of the CDR3: TGCGCCAGCAGCTTGCGGGGTTACAGGGACGAAAAACTGTTTTTT. It yields the protein CASSLRGYRDEKLFF. The whole variable domain, remainder taken from reference TRBV5-1 and TRBJ1-4, is KAGVTQTPRYLIKTRGQQVTLSCSPISGHRSVSWYQQTPGQGLQFLFEYFSETQRNKGNFPGRFSGRQFSNSRSEMNVSTLELGDSALYLCASSLRGYRDEKLFFGSGTQLSVL.

V usage is TRBV5-1 and J usage is TRBJ1-6, with D perhaps TRBD1 (5 bases). CDR1 SGHRS and CDR2 YFSETQ come from the germline V gene. V lost 5 bases and J lost 5, with 8 bases in between. The CDR3 contains 13 residues. CDR3 in amino acids: CASSGGDNSPLHF. CDR3 sequence (DNA): TGCGCCAGCAGTGGGGGGGATAATTCACCCCTCCACTTT.

The chain has TRBV6-6 and TRBJ1-2, with D perhaps matching TRBD1 (5 bases). Trimming took off 6 bases at V and 8 bases at J, with 16 bases between the two ends. The CDR3 runs 13 residues. Germline assignment: CDR1 MNHNY and CDR2 SVGAGI (reference sequence). CDR3 in amino acids: CASRATEPQGYTF. In DNA form, the CDR3 reads TGTGCCAGCAGGGCGACAGAGCCCCAAGGCTACACCTTC.